This T cell receptor beta chain appears in the sequencing data of a study of CD8 T cells in Susac syndrome. Germline CDR1 reads LGHNA; CDR2 reads YSLEER. The CDR3 extends over 16 amino acids. V shed 0 bases and J shed 5 bases, with 14 bases lying between them. Sequencing of TCR beta was carried out in blood CD8+ and CD4+ T cells. Bulk CD8+ and CD4+ cells came from magnetic negative isolation; CD8+ TEMRA by FACS. cDNA came from roughly 0.53 to 1 ug RNA primed by random hexamers. MiXCR, applied by TCRdb to the immunoSEQ multiplex PCR reads, yields one record per CDR3 protein. Altogether around 300,000 distinct CDR3 sequences are present, roughly 85% being singletons, with the ten largest covering around 0.2%.

The J gene is TRBJ1-5, the V gene TRBV4-3, with D possibly matching TRBD1 (5 bases). Sequencing input: CD8+ T cells from PBMCs. This clonotype was sampled from a human donor with multiple sclerosis. The CDR3 here is CASSQDIGDGDQPQHF. The DNA for the CDR3 is TGCGCCAGCAGCCAAGATATAGGGGACGGTGATCAGCCCCAGCATTTT.